These T cell receptor beta chains were read from a single sample in a study of cytomegalovirus exposure and HLA in healthy donors. Data came from immunoSEQ multiplex PCR; TCRdb stores just in-frame clones and leaves some out. The sample has some 160,000 clones; approximately 80% are singletons. The sample taken for sequencing was PBMCs. The source of these receptors is a man aged 50-59 years in good health and CMV-seropositive. Each CDR3 is given with its conserved first and last residue.

cdr3_aa	v_call
CASSTGMRTLGQYF	TRBV2
CASSQEPGLSGDIQYF	TRBV4-2
CASRGSYEQYF	TRBV10-3
CASSLTELSGTEAFF	TRBV7-8
CASSLVTASNKPQHF	TRBV7-2
CASSLPGEGYTF	TRBV27
CASSSRTGWGETQYF	TRBV11-3
CASSPFGRDANYGYTF	TRBV9
CASSLDTTNEKLFF	TRBV5-1
CASSPGGLGVVVQYF	TRBV18
CASSYTRNTEAFF	TRBV27
CASSPGRTSGGSNEQFF	TRBV5-4
CASRVTGKNIRYEQYF	TRBV27
CASSVLRAAEQYF	TRBV5-6
CASSDGGQGGDYNEQFF	TRBV6-4
CASSQQRYEQYF	TRBV7-9
CASSSPLEQGVAKNIQYF	TRBV7-9
CASSPMGRGIGEKLFF	TRBV4-3
CASSLEQGGYGYTF	TRBV5-1
CASGASPQDTQYF	TRBV9
CASTGTGSNQPQHF	TRBV6-6
CASSSAGGLMGGLDTQYF	TRBV28
CATSRQYSGANVLTF	TRBV19
CASSSRGTGANVLTF	TRBV5-4
CASSKGLAGNTDTQYF	TRBV5-8
CASRQGWGTEMNSPLHF	TRBV19
CASSPPGWTGGYEQYF	TRBV18
CASRLGTAVMNTEAFF	TRBV21-1
CASSPGQGPYNEQFF	TRBV19
CASSVGGPGEFGGGTGELFF	TRBV9
CASSPGAGMSTEAFF	TRBV4-1
CASSVVSRTLFRYEQYF	TRBV9
CASSKNRGLAEGYTF	TRBV4-3
CASSLGLSGGSYNEQFF	TRBV7-7
CASSQAPHYSNQPQHF	TRBV4-1
CASSPDRLSGNTIYF	TRBV5-1
CASSLGQPNEKLFF	TRBV5-1
CASSYSSFGQLTEAFF	TRBV6-5
CASSSLAGGRKDTQYF	TRBV5-6
CASSLRSVSLGYTF	TRBV28
CASSAQGGSIYSNQPQHF	TRBV7-6
CASSLGGGELWPQHF	TRBV5-5
CASSPVGGMGYYEQYF	TRBV27